The 17 T cell receptor beta chains below come from one sample, sequenced in a study of cytomegalovirus exposure and HLA in healthy donors. Sequenced by immunoSEQ multiplex PCR; TCRdb stores in-frame clones only, minus some. The sample holds about 160,000 clones, roughly 91% seen once. Material: PBMCs. These receptors were obtained from a man younger than 30 in good health and CMV-seropositive.

The chain combines TRBV30 with TRBJ1-1; TRBD1 might be the D (6 bases). CDR1 and CDR2 (germline): GTSNPN, SVGIG (reference sequence). Trimming removed 0 bases at V and 5 bases at J, with 13 bases between. This CDR3 spans 14 amino acids. The CDR3 coding sequence is TGTGCCTGGAGTGTAGGCGGGGGCGTTACTGAAGCTTTCTTT. Protein product: CAWSVGGGVTEAFF.

The rearrangement joins TRBV18 to TRBJ2-7; 13 bases line up with TRBD2. V trimming: 6 bases; J trimming: 1 base; junction bases outside the gene matches: 9. CDR1 and CDR2 (germline): KGHSH, LQKENI. This CDR3 contains 17 residues. CDR3 loop: CASSYGLAGVLSYEQYF. The CDR3 region has the DNA TGTGCCAGCTCCTACGGACTAGCGGGAGTATTATCCTACGAGCAGTACTTC.

The chain is built from TRBV5-1 and TRBJ2-7; 7 bases match TRBD1. The junction had 3 bases not matched to a gene; V was cut back by 4 bases and J by 2 bases. Germline V gene lookup returns CDR1 SGHRS and CDR2 YFSETQ. This CDR3 has 13 residues. The CDR3, as DNA: TGCGCCAGCAGCGGGACAGAGCCCTACGAGCAGTACTTC. Protein: CASSGTEPYEQYF.

The chain uses TRBV6-4 and TRBJ1-1, with 8 bases identical to TRBD1. Germline V CDR1 and CDR2: MRHNA, SNTAGT. J lost 0 bases, V lost 5 bases, and 5 bases had no gene match. The length of the CDR3 is 15 residues. As DNA, the CDR3 is TGTGCCAGCAGTACACGACAGGGGTTGAACACTGAAGCTTTCTTT. Its protein is CASSTRQGLNTEAFF.

The V gene is TRBV5-6, the J gene TRBJ1-1, with TRBD1 matching over 8 bases. V dropped 4 bases and J dropped 0; count of bases not matched to a gene: 8. The germline V gene encodes CDR1 SGHDT and CDR2 YYEEEE. This CDR3 comprises 16 residues. The CDR3 is CASSAGQGLMNTEAFF. The CDR3 bases are TGTGCCAGCAGCGCAGGACAGGGATTAATGAACACTGAAGCTTTCTTT.

The chain combines TRBV10-2 with TRBJ2-5; 8 nucleotides match TRBD2. The ends lost 4 bases at V and 3 bases at J; junction bases unmatched: 1. The CDR3 is made up of 13 amino acids. Looked up from germline, CDR1 is WSHSY and CDR2 is SAAADI. The CDR3: CASSGAGEETQYF. The CDR3 DNA is TGCGCCAGCAGTGGAGCGGGAGAAGAGACCCAGTACTTC.

This clone came up once. The chain recombines TRBV19 with TRBJ2-7, with TRBD1 matching over 7 bases. CDR1 and CDR2 (germline): LNHDA, SQIVND (reference sequence). The CDR3 consists of 17 residues. V gave up 1 base and J gave up 3 bases; unmatched junction bases: 12. DNA for the CDR3: TGTGCCAGTAGTATAGCGTCAGGGGGTCTGTCCTTCTACGAGCAGTACTTC. Protein sequence: CASSIASGGLSFYEQYF.

This clone was seen only a few times. The chain recombines TRBV7-2 with TRBJ1-2, with a possible D match to TRBD1 (6 bases). Germline V gene data show CDR1 as SGHTA and CDR2 as FQGNSA. Trimming removed 3 bases at V and 8 bases at J, with 16 bases between. This CDR3 contains 14 residues. CDR3: CASSFPGGAEGYTF. The DNA of the CDR3 is TGTGCCAGCAGCTTCCCGGGGGGGGCAGAGGGCTACACCTTC.

This clone has just a few counts. The chain combines TRBV5-1 with TRBJ1-1; 8 bases line up with TRBD1. Germline V gene data show CDR1 as SGHRS and CDR2 as YFSETQ. V shed 4 bases and J 7 bases; nucleotides not matched to a gene: 3. The CDR3 spans 12 residues. The CDR3 DNA reads TGCGCCAGCAGCCCGGGGACAGGTGAAGCTTTCTTT. It specifies CASSPGTGEAFF.

This chain joins TRBV6-1 and TRBJ2-5, with D possibly TRBD1 on 5 matching bases. Germline V gives CDR1 MNHNS, CDR2 SASEGT. Trimming stripped 2 bases from V and 8 bases from J, with 12 bases between. The CDR3 runs to 13 residues. The chain's CDR3 is CASSESRRGTQYF. CDR3 nucleotide sequence: TGTGCCAGCAGTGAATCGCGAAGGGGAACCCAGTACTTC.

The V and J genes are TRBV6-1 and TRBJ2-7; tentatively, D is TRBD1 (5 bases). With 4 bases removed from V and 10 bases from J, the gap between germline ends came to 11 bases. CDR1 and CDR2 from the germline V gene are MNHNS and SASEGT. The CDR3 is 11 amino acids. The DNA for the CDR3 is TGTGCCAGCAGTGCCCCAGGGAATCAGTACTTC. Its translation is CASSAPGNQYF.

The rearrangement links TRBV15 to TRBJ1-2, with D maybe TRBD1 (6 bases). V gave up 0 bases and J gave up 7 bases, with 12 bases separating them. The germline V gene encodes CDR1 LNHNV and CDR2 YYDKDF (reference sequence). This CDR3 has 14 amino acids. In nucleotides, the CDR3 is TGTGCCACCAGCAGAGATCGGGGGGGCTTTGGCTACACCTTC. Translated: CATSRDRGGFGYTF.

This clone was counted between two and nine times. The chain employs TRBV28 and TRBJ1-1; no definite D call. V dropped 8 bases and J dropped 3 bases, with 13 bases sitting between them. Per germline, CDR1 MDHEN and CDR2 SYDVKM. The CDR3 totals 13 residues. In DNA form, the CDR3 reads TGTGCCAGCTCCTACGGGGATTACACTGAAGCTTTCTTT. It encodes CASSYGDYTEAFF. Full variable domain (missing parts from reference TRBV28 and TRBJ1-1): DVKVTQSSRYLVKRTGEKVFLECVQDMDHENMFWYRQDPGLGLRLIYFSYDVKMKEKGDIPEGYSVSREKKERFSLILESASTNQTSMYLCASSYGDYTEAFFGQGTRLTVV.

The chain uses TRBV28 and TRBJ2-7; 7 bases map to TRBD1. V was clipped by 5 bases and J by 0 bases; unmatched bases: 4. This CDR3 is built from 14 residues. Germline V gene data show CDR1 as MDHEN and CDR2 as SYDVKM. DNA for the CDR3: TGTGCCAGCAGTACCTGGGACAGCTCCTACGAGCAGTACTTC. This translates into CASSTWDSSYEQYF.

This clone showed up just once. The chain carries TRBV28 and TRBJ1-4; D uncertain. Germline loops: CDR1 MDHEN, CDR2 SYDVKM. V was shortened by 5 bases and J by 0 bases, with 7 bases between the two germline ends. The CDR3 is made up of 14 amino acids. CDR3 coding DNA: TGTGCCAGCAGTCGACGGGCAACTAATGAAAAACTGTTTTTT. Its translation is CASSRRATNEKLFF.

This CDR3 reads CASSLSLSQANYGYTF. As DNA, the CDR3 is TGTGCCAGCAGCTTAAGCCTGAGTCAAGCTAACTATGGCTACACCTTC. The chain couples TRBV7-9 to TRBJ1-2; D is undetermined. Germline assignment: CDR1 SEHNR and CDR2 FQNEAQ (reference sequence). V was shortened by 2 bases and J by 0 bases, with 13 bases between the two germline ends. This CDR3 has 16 amino acids.

The V gene is TRBV7-3, the J gene TRBJ2-2; 9 bases line up with TRBD1. CDR1 is SGHTA and CDR2 is FQGTGA in the germline V gene. The V and J ends lost 5 bases and 6 bases, in that order; junction bases with no gene match: 10. The CDR3 runs to 16 residues. CDR3 nucleotide sequence: TGTGCCAGCAGCGCGTGGGGGACAGGGAAATCCGGGGAGCTGTTTTTT. This gives the protein CASSAWGTGKSGELFF. The full variable domain, with the rest looked up from reference TRBV7-3 and TRBJ2-2, is GAGVSQTPSNKVTEKGKYVELRCDPISGHTALYWYRQSLGQGPEFLIYFQGTGAADDSGLPNDRFFAVRPEGSVSTLKIQRTERGDSAVYLCASSAWGTGKSGELFFGEGSRLTVL.